This TCR beta chain was captured in a study of blood T cell repertoires in COVID-19. Germline CDR1 reads SGHAT; CDR2 reads FQNNGV. The CDR3 covers 15 residues. Trimming cost V 5 bases and J 2 bases; bases outside gene matches: 9. This table comes from immunoSEQ multiplex PCR, and its TCRdb copy is limited to in-frame clones, with some not included. In the table there are approximately 250,000 clones, about 85% of which are singletons. The TCR comes from a woman between 55 and 75 years old with active or convalescent COVID-19. The chain couples TRBV11-2 to TRBJ2-7; 7 bases map to TRBD1. Specimen: peripheral blood. The CDR3 region is CASSNVRDSPYEQYV. CDR3 nucleotide sequence: TGTGCCAGCAGCAACGTCCGGGACAGTCCCTACGAGCAGTACGTC.